Listed here are 7 T cell receptor beta chains from one sample, sequenced in a study of OX40 agonist ivuxolimab in advanced cancers. Method: immunoSEQ multiplex PCR; TCRdb's copy keeps in-frame clones and lacks some. The sample has 60,000 to 70,000 clones, around 86% seen once. This material consisted of CD4+ or CD8+ T cells sorted from blood, taken in a trial of the OX40 agonist ivuxolimab. The receptors derive from an adult with an advanced solid tumor such as melanoma, head and neck, liver or kidney cancer.

The rearrangement uses TRBV30 and TRBJ2-7, with D perhaps matching TRBD1 (6 bases). Trimming took off 2 bases at V and 3 bases at J, with 11 bases between the two ends. The CDR3 runs to 13 residues. Germline-derived CDR1 and CDR2 are GTSNPN and SVGIG (reference sequence). The CDR3 bases are TGTGCCTGGAGTAAGGGGGTGGTCTACGAGCAGTACTTC. Its protein is CAWSKGVVYEQYF.

The chain couples TRBV7-9 to TRBJ1-2; no reliable D call. Trimming shortened V by 2 bases and J by 0 bases, and 7 bases separated the two germline ends. From germline, CDR1 is SEHNR and CDR2 FQNEAQ (reference sequence). This CDR3 contains 14 residues. CDR3 sequence reads: CASSLIGANYGYTF. In DNA form, the CDR3 reads TGTGCCAGCAGCTTAATCGGAGCTAACTATGGCTACACCTTC.

The V gene is TRBV6-5, the J gene TRBJ1-5; D is undetermined. This CDR3 spans 14 amino acids. Between the trimmed V and J ends, which lost 5 bases and 4 bases, there was a span of 12 bases. The germline gives CDR1 MNHEY, CDR2 SVGAGI. Here the CDR3 reads CASSRYPVNQPQHF. For the CDR3, the DNA is TGTGCCAGCAGTCGCTACCCTGTTAATCAGCCCCAGCATTTT.

The chain couples TRBV18 to TRBJ2-2, with 11 positions matching TRBD2. V dropped 0 bases and J dropped 4; count of bases not matched to a gene: 4. The CDR3 is made up of 17 amino acids. Germline V gene sequence: CDR1 KGHSH, CDR2 LQKENI. The CDR3 protein is CASSPPSTSGGTGELFF. The CDR3 region has the DNA TGTGCCAGCTCACCACCTTCAACTAGCGGGGGCACCGGGGAGCTGTTTTTT. Combining the CDR3 with reference TRBV18 and TRBJ2-2 gives the whole variable domain NAGVMQNPRHLVRRRGQEARLRCSPMKGHSHVYWYRQLPEEGLKFMVYLQKENIIDESGMPKERFSAEFPKEGPSILRIQQVVRGDSAAYFCASSPPSTSGGTGELFFGEGSRLTVL.

The V and J genes are TRBV4-2 and TRBJ1-2; D might be TRBD1 (6 bases). Germline V CDR1 and CDR2: LGHNA, YNFKEQ. CDR3 size: 16 residues. Deletions cut 5 bases from V and 4 bases from J, with 20 bases between. CDR3 nucleotides: TGTGCCAGCAGCAAAAGCCTAACAGGGACGTCCTATGGCTACACCTTC. Translation: CASSKSLTGTSYGYTF.

The chain links TRBV5-1 to TRBJ1-1; D may be TRBD1 (6 bases). CDR1 and CDR2 from the germline V gene are SGHRS and YFSETQ. The ends were cut back, 0 bases at V and 2 bases at J, with 11 bases in the middle. The CDR3 contains 15 residues. The chain's CDR3 is CASSLGDTSNTEAFF. The CDR3 nucleotides read TGCGCCAGCAGCTTGGGGGACACAAGTAACACTGAAGCTTTCTTT.

This rearrangement joins TRBV6-1 to TRBJ2-1; D not resolved. This CDR3 contains 16 residues. The V gene's germline CDR1 is MNHNS and CDR2 SASEGT. V was pared by 3 bases and J by 0 bases, with 12 bases between. In DNA form, the CDR3 reads TGTGCCAGCAGTGAGACGACGGGCAGCTCCTACAATGAGCAGTTCTTC. It specifies CASSETTGSSYNEQFF.